This passage covers 11 T cell receptor beta chains from one sample sequenced in a study of T cell clones after liver transplantation. Sequencing of dividing CFSE-low cells from the MLR defined alloreactive TCRbeta sequences. No antigen has been assigned to these receptors. Generated by immunoSEQ multiplex PCR, the TCRdb table keeps only in-frame clones and is missing some. The sample lists about 5,600 clones; about 30% were seen once. Sequenced: CD4+ T cells from cultured PBMCs. The receptors derive from a human patient who received a liver transplant. Some of these T cells may belong to the graft donor.

This clone was picked up a small number of times. The rearrangement uses TRBV6-9 and TRBJ2-5; 7 bases are a match to TRBD2. Germline CDR1 reads MNHGY; CDR2 reads SVAAGI. This CDR3 is built from 13 residues. J was trimmed by 7 bases and V by 3 bases; bases with no gene match: 5. This CDR3 is CASSYVPGGTQYF. The CDR3 DNA is TGTGCCAGCAGTTACGTCCCGGGGGGGACCCAGTACTTC.

The chain combines TRBV10-2 with TRBJ2-5, with 7 positions matching TRBD1. The J call is uncertain, as TRBJ2-7 better fits the DNA end. Germline lookup yields CDR1 WSHSY and CDR2 SAAADI. The CDR3 has 13 amino acids. DNA for the CDR3: TGCGCCAGCAACCCAGGGGGTCGCTACGAGCAGTACTTC. Its translation is CASNPGGRYEQYF.

This clone was found a few times. This chain joins TRBV2 and TRBJ1-1; D perhaps matches TRBD1 (5 bases). Between the trimmed V and J ends, which lost 6 bases and 1 base, there was a span of 15 bases. CDR1 and CDR2 (germline): SNHLY, FYNNEI. The CDR3 spans 15 residues. In DNA, the CDR3 is TGTGCCAGCAGAACATTAGACAGAACGAACACTGAAGCTTTCTTT. As protein: CASRTLDRTNTEAFF.

The rearrangement uses TRBV4-1 and TRBJ2-6, with TRBD2 as a possible D gene (5 bases). Trimming removed 2 bases from V and 2 bases from J, with 13 bases in between. This CDR3 has 17 residues. Germline V CDR1 and CDR2: MGHRA, YSYEKL. This CDR3 is CASSQQPPGTGANVLTF. The CDR3 bases are TGCGCCAGCAGCCAACAACCTCCGGGGACTGGGGCCAACGTCCTGACTTTC.

Only a few counts were recorded for this clone. CDR3 DNA sequence: TGCGCCAGCAGCTTGCAGCAGGGGAACACTGAAGCTTTCTTT. Its translation: CASSLQQGNTEAFF. The rearrangement links TRBV5-1 to TRBJ1-1, with D maybe TRBD1 (5 bases). The V end lost 1 base, the J end lost 1 base, and 8 bases lay between the germline ends. CDR3 length: 14 residues. Germline V gives CDR1 SGHRS, CDR2 YFSETQ.

This chain joins TRBV7-6 and TRBJ2-2, with D tentatively TRBD2 (5 bases). From germline, CDR1 is SGHVS and CDR2 FNYEAQ. V was cut by 2 bases and J by 3 bases, with 7 bases left in between. The length of the CDR3 is 14 residues. The CDR3 DNA follows: TGTGCCAGCAGCTTAAACGGGGACACCGGGGAGCTGTTTTTT. Residues: CASSLNGDTGELFF.

J is TRBJ1-3 and V is TRBV7-9, with 7 positions matching TRBD1. CDR3 length: 16 amino acids. Germline trimming cut 5 bases from V and 4 bases from J; bases unmatched to any gene: 11. Germline CDR1 SEHNR, CDR2 FQNEAQ (reference sequence). CDR3 amino acids: CASSKGQPNSGNTIYF. The CDR3 nucleotides are TGTGCCAGCAGCAAGGGACAGCCAAATTCGGGAAACACCATATATTTT. The full variable domain, in which reference TRBV7-9 and TRBJ1-3 provide the parts outside the CDR3, is DTGVSQNPRHKITKRGQNVTFRCDPISEHNRLYWYRQTLGQGPEFLTYFQNEAQLEKSRLLSDRFSAERPKGSFSTLEIQRTEQGDSAMYLCASSKGQPNSGNTIYFGEGSWLTVV.

This clone was detected only a few times. The chain employs TRBV28 and TRBJ2-7; TRBD2 aligns across 9 bases. This CDR3 spans 17 amino acids. The germline gives CDR1 MDHEN, CDR2 SYDVKM. The V and J ends lost 4 bases and 4 bases, in that order; junction bases with no gene match: 14. CDR3 sequence: CASSSLAGTHKPYEQYF. The CDR3 DNA sequence: TGTGCCAGCAGTTCCCTAGCGGGAACTCATAAACCGTACGAGCAGTACTTC.

The CDR3 sequence: CASRPWTSSTDTQYF. The CDR3 DNA follows: TGCGCCAGCAGGCCCTGGACGTCTAGCACAGATACGCAGTATTTT. J is TRBJ2-3 and V is TRBV5-1; D remains ambiguous. The CDR3 loop spans 15 amino acids. Between the trimmed V and J ends, which lost 5 bases and 0 bases, there was a span of 13 bases. The germline V gene has CDR1 SGHRS and CDR2 YFSETQ.

In its sample, this clone was seen a few times. The rearrangement joins TRBV5-4 to TRBJ1-3, with D maybe TRBD1 (5 bases). The germline gives CDR1 SGHNT, CDR2 YYREEE (reference sequence). The V gene lost 4 bases and the J gene lost 0 bases, with 17 bases spanning the gap. CDR3 length equals 17 residues. The CDR3, as DNA: TGTGCCAGCAGCCCTGCGGGACTTTCGAGCTCTGGAAACACCATATATTTT. This encodes CASSPAGLSSSGNTIYF.

The V call is TRBV6-5, the J call TRBJ1-5; no firm D call. This CDR3 spans 13 amino acids. The V end was cut by 0 bases, the J end by 6 bases, with 6 bases between. The V gene's germline CDR1 is MNHEY and CDR2 SVGAGI. The CDR3 region is CASSYSYGQPQHF. The DNA for the CDR3 is TGTGCCAGCAGTTACTCGTACGGTCAGCCCCAGCATTTT.